This T cell receptor beta chain comes out of a study of blood T cell repertoires in COVID-19. At the level of the study: Samples came from the United States, Italy and Spain, spanning acute and convalescent COVID-19.

Clinical history as reported by participants underpinned cohort assignment. The CDR3 sequence is 14 residues long. With 7 bases removed from V and 4 bases from J, the gap between germline ends came to 16 bases. The germline V gene has CDR1 LGHNA and CDR2 YNFKEQ. Per the original data handling: Nucleated cell counts were estimated from reference gene primer amplification. Sequenced by immunoSEQ multiplex PCR; TCRdb stores in-frame clones only, minus some. V and J calls and clone size follow that table, whereas D and trimming were derived from the DNA. The sample records about 340,000 clones, roughly 90% being singletons.

The receptor's source is a woman aged 30 to 39 who had recovered from COVID-19. V gene TRBV4-2 combines with J gene TRBJ1-2, with D unresolved. The sample was PBMCs or T cells enriched from blood (not recorded which). The CDR3 sequence: CASTREGAGYGYTF. In nucleotides, the CDR3 is TGTGCCAGCACCCGGGAGGGAGCGGGCTATGGCTACACCTTC.